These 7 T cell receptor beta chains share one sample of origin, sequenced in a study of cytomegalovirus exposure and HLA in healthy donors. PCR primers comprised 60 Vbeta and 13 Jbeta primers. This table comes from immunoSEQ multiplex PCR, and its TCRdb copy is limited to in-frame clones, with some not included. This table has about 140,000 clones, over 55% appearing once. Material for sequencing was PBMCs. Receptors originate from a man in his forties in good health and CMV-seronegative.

The CDR3 reads CASSQDWAAEIYEQYF. The DNA for the CDR3 is TGTGCCAGCAGCCAAGATTGGGCAGCGGAAATCTACGAGCAGTACTTC. The V gene is TRBV4-2, the J gene TRBJ2-7, with D possibly matching TRBD2 (5 bases). V shed 0 bases and J shed 3 bases, with 15 bases lying between them. This CDR3 is 16 amino acids long. Germline CDR1 LGHNA, CDR2 YNFKEQ.

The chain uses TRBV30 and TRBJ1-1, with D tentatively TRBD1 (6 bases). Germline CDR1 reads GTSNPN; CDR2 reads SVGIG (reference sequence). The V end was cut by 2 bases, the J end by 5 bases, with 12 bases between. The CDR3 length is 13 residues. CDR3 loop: CAWSTGFQTEAFF. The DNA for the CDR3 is TGTGCCTGGAGTACAGGGTTTCAGACTGAAGCTTTCTTT.

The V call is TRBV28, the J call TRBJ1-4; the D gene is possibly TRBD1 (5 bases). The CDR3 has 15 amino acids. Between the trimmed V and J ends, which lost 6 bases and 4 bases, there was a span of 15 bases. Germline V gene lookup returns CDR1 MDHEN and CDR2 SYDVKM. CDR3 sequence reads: CASSPGGGFNEKLFF. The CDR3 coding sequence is TGTGCCAGCAGCCCCGGGGGGGGTTTTAATGAAAAACTGTTTTTT.

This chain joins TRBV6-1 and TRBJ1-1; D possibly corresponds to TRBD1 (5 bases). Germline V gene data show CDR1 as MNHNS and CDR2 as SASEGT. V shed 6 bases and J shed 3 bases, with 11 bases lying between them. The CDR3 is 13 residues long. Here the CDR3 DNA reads TGTGCCAGCAGCTCAGGACATTACACTGAAGCTTTCTTT. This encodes CASSSGHYTEAFF.

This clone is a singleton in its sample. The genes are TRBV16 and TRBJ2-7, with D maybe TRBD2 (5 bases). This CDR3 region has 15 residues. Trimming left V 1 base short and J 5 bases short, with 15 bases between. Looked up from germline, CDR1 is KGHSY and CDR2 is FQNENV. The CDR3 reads CASSQYWAGQNEQYF. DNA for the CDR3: TGTGCCAGCAGCCAATATTGGGCGGGCCAGAACGAGCAGTACTTC.

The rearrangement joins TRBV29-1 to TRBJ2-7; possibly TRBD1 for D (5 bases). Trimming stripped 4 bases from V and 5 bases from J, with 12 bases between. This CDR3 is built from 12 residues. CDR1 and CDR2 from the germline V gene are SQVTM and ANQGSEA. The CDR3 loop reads CSVGQGPHEQYF. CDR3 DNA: TGCAGCGTTGGCCAGGGTCCTCACGAGCAGTACTTC.

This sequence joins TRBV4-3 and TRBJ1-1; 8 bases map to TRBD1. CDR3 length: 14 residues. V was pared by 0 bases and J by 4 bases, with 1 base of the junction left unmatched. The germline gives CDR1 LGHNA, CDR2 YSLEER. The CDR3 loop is CASSQDRGPTEAFF. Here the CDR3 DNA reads TGCGCCAGCAGCCAAGACAGGGGGCCCACTGAAGCTTTCTTT.